This TCR beta chain is from a study of cytomegalovirus exposure and HLA in healthy donors (dated by TCRdb to the late 2010s). In the study overall: In an earlier analysis of about 560 of the donors, 276 Gb of sequence data and 117 million unique TCR beta sequences from about 190 million T cells were reported. An early release covering roughly 600 HLA-typed donors comprised 250 to 350 gigabases of sequencing data and approximately 85 million unique TCR sequences. Of the 398 genotyped donors, 80% to 90% were placed in the genetic ancestry cluster associated with self-reported Caucasian donors. The study aimed to test whether cataloging public T cell receptors could reveal signatures of past pathogen exposure. The T cell repertoires of 670 or so subjects were profiled by immunosequencing and related to cytomegalovirus serostatus. In addition to the first cohort of 666 subjects, a separate validation cohort of 120 different subjects was used. The study combined high-throughput TCR immunosequencing, statistical association of individual TCRs with disease status, and machine learning to predict cytomegalovirus infection status. In a later analysis, previously published TCR beta repertoires from 600 to 850 donors were re-analyzed and high-resolution HLA genotyping was added so that TCR occurrence patterns could be studied. Rather than drawing on any new phenotypic data, the later analysis identified candidate immune exposures from TCR beta sequences and the way those sequences occurred across donors. An earlier analysis of around 640 of the donors used high-throughput TCR beta sequencing to judge whether each TCR beta V gene segment behaved as functional or pseudogenic. Donor age, sex, ethnicity and CMV serostatus were compiled alongside the repertoire data. A later genetic analysis took genome-wide SNP genotypes for about 55% of the roughly 700 donors and used that subset as a discovery cohort. Every repertoire in the discovery cohort had been generated on one and the same sequencing platform. HLA typing covered class I and class II loci at four-digit resolution. Typing coverage differed by locus: A, B, C, DRB1 and DQB1 were typed in roughly 620-630 donors, DQA1 in approximately 520, DPA1 in approximately 600, and DPB1 in 400 to 480. Roughly five DR-DQ haplotypes were handled as single units for association and clustering, since linkage in the cohort was strong. Among some 400 genotyped donors of the cohort, an average of around 240,000 unique TCR beta nucleotide sequences was sequenced per donor, of which 15% to 20% were non-productive.

The cohort comprised hundreds of healthy bone marrow donors. At the time of sampling, every cohort member was nominally healthy, though immune exposures that went unrecorded were likely present. The donor tested CMV seronegative and was one of the 352 seronegative cohort members. Every donor gave a peripheral blood sample, and the peripheral blood mononuclear cells from that sample were used for TCR beta sequencing. Genomic DNA was extracted from the blood cell samples with the Qiagen DNeasy Blood Extraction Kit. The CDR1 and CDR2 encoded by the germline V gene are SGHDT and YYEEEE. The junction shows trimming of 5 bases on V and 8 bases on J, and the gene matches do not reach 8 bases of it. The CDR3 measures 14 amino acids from cysteine to phenylalanine. This entry keeps only the CDR3 DNA: 42 bases, framed from base 1. As to this clone: Its antigen target is currently unknown. Nothing much larger sits one base from this clone, and base qualities are not available.

General study outcomes and caveats: In this cohort, only TCR beta chains were sequenced, and detectable features were limited by the absence of alpha or paired-chain data. A further reported finding was that TCR beta sequences accurately predicted the HLA-A and HLA-B alleles for most subjects in the first cohort. In a later analysis, the rate of TCR association differed among HLA loci, with DRB1 alleles having the most associated TCRs and HLA-C alleles having the fewest. A total of roughly 160 TCR beta chains were listed by the study as associated with cytomegalovirus. In both the original and validation cohorts, the classifier was reported to diagnose cytomegalovirus status with high specificity and sensitivity. The earlier analysis of 587 of the donors excluded some 15 rarely observed V segments, including chromosome 9 orphons, because counts were too low. Most CMV-associated TCR beta chains appeared to be HLA-restricted in a later analysis, and the HLA associations seemed to be driven largely by CMV exposure. The authors suggested that the approach could potentially be generalized to other disease states and immunological phenotypes. A group of highly shared sequence variants was considered likely to be a technical artifact of the sequencing pipeline. Linkage disequilibrium might explain the correlated functional status among segregating V segments, but an unknown experimental factor could not be ruled out. V-gene and J-gene trimming of TCR beta chains was associated with a missense DCLRE1C variant in a later genetic analysis, and the association was replicated in an independent cohort. Across donors, most TCR sequences were observed very rarely, whereas some public TCRs were present in many individuals. According to a later analysis, parvovirus B19, influenza, CMV and Epstein-Barr virus appeared linked to several top co-occurrence clusters. Broadly in line with IMGT annotations, most TCR beta V segments showed up in productive rearrangements about 87% or about 30% of the time in an earlier analysis of roughly 590 of the donors. Specific HLA alleles were associated with roughly 16,000 TCR beta sequences at a false discovery rate of 0.05 in a later analysis. In a later genetic analysis, fewer N-insertions in productive TCRs were reported among donors in an Asian-associated ancestry cluster than the roughly 700-donor mean. In vitro tests confirmed that a few of the cytomegalovirus-associated TCR beta chains recognize cytomegalovirus antigens. Strong co-occurrence of HLA alleles, especially DR and DQ, made assigning TCR associations to individual alleles difficult. The only immune exposure information available for the cohort was CMV serostatus. Because the 87-base-pair reads could not distinguish some IMGT-functional V segments, including TRBV6-2 and TRBV6-3, those segments were excluded. Compared with equally common non-associated chains, HLA-associated TCR beta chains in a later analysis were more clonally expanded and had lower generation probabilities. HLA typing was unavailable for some donors at each locus, so association tests used only the typed subset. Presence/absence analyses assumed roughly uniform sequencing depth across donors, an assumption that may not hold.

Libraries were prepared through the immunoSEQ multiplex PCR assay. For the multiplex PCR, a mixture combining 60 forward primers for TCR Vbeta segments and 13 reverse primers for TCR Jbeta segments was used. The CDR3 region of rearranged TCR beta genes was amplified from genomic DNA with a multiplex PCR assay. The Illumina HiSeq System was used to sequence the amplified TCR beta libraries as 87-base-pair reads. The authors' pipeline ran thus. A later analysis tallied around 87 million unique TCR beta chains across the 650 to 750 repertoires, and about 12 million of those chains were shared by two or more donors. Raw reads were error-corrected and collapsed into unique sequences by a nearest-neighbor algorithm in which closely related sequences were merged to remove PCR and sequencing errors. CDR3 sequences were aligned to IMGT reference sequences to assign V, D and J gene segments. Each retained sequence needed at least a six-nucleotide match to both a V gene segment and a J gene segment. A rearrangement was called productive if the CDR3 had no stop codons and remained in frame with V and J, and every other rearrangement was called non-productive. Following IMGT convention, CDR3 was defined as the stretch from the second conserved V-encoded cysteine to the conserved J-encoded phenylalanine. The earlier analysis of fewer than 700 of the donors excluded sequences that lacked an unambiguous match to a single V gene segment. In an earlier analysis of a few hundred of the donors, V segments were called functional above 56.7% productive rearrangements and were called segregating when the between-donor standard deviation exceeded 5%. A statistical classification framework was developed to diagnose cytomegalovirus status using the catalog of TCR beta chain sequences. A later analysis assigned V and J genes by comparing TCR nucleotide sequences with IMGT/GENE-DB human TR gene sequences. The TCRdist pipeline was used in a later analysis to assign CDR3 sequences and most-parsimonious VDJ recombination scenarios. A later analysis defined each TCR beta chain by its CDR3 amino acid sequence plus V-gene family, and excluded reads lacking a unique V-gene family. In a later analysis, nearly 600 highly shared, low-generation-probability nucleotide sequences were removed to address suspected cross-contamination and a sequencing artifact. For each public chain, a later analysis derived a clonal expansion index from normalized ranks of inferred template counts within each repertoire. In a later analysis, generation probabilities were computed using a VDJ recombination model fitted to out-of-frame rearrangements, and the results were checked against IGoR. In a later analysis, hypergeometric tests were used to score TCR-TCR, TCR-HLA and TCR-CMV co-occurrence, with a repertoire-size bias correction applied to TCR pairs. In a later analysis, false discovery rates were estimated by permuting HLA or CMV assignments 20 times. In a later analysis, co-occurring TCRs were grouped using DBSCAN, and TCRdist sequence similarity was added for clustering within HLA-allele-positive subsets. Co-occurrence clustering excluded repertoires with fewer than 30,000 or more than 120,000 public chains, plus five with anomalous nucleotide sharing. The clones in this table, taken by TCRdb from immuneACCESS, are in-frame only. Not every clone is retained; where verified, under half of the shortfall comes from an unresolved V gene, and the cause of the rest is unknown. Clonal size and the V and J genes are those of that table, whereas D and trimming came from the DNA. Within this sample are 150,000 or so clones, with about 65% of them counted one time only. The ten largest clones capture roughly 1.6% of the sample.

Recombination connected TRBV5-6 to TRBJ1-2, and TRBD1 matches 11 of the central bases. This TCR came from a girl under 18 in good health and CMV-seronegative. The specimen was PBMCs. The CDR3 amino acid sequence is: CASRPRTGGVGYTF. Here is the DNA: TGTGCCAGCAGACCTAGGACAGGGGGCGTAGGCTACACCTTC.